This TCR beta chain stems from a study of STAT5B mutations in CD4+ large granular lymphocyte leukemia. Points from the study as a whole: No patients shared main leukemic clonotypes, though roughly 27% appeared at low frequency elsewhere.

The CDR3 is 13 amino acids. CDR1 and CDR2 from the germline V gene are ENHRY and SYGVKD. TCRdb's copy holds only in-frame clones and misses some; the assay was immunoSEQ multiplex PCR. The data contain nearly 30,000 clones, roughly 84% of them singletons. In its sample, this clone was seen once. What it binds is not known. The sequencing input was CD4+ T cells from blood buffy coats. The source of this sequence is a human donor in good health. The chain joins TRBV10-3 to TRBJ2-5, with D maybe TRBD1 (5 bases). The J call is doubtful: the DNA matches TRBJ2-7 better. The CDR3 protein is CAISVDRFYEQYF. CDR3 bases: TGTGCCATCAGTGTTGACAGATTCTACGAGCAGTACTTC.